The count of the clone carrying this T cell receptor (beta chain) is one. This record comes from a study of blood T cell repertoires in COVID-19. About the study: Italy, Spain and the United States were the sources of the convalescent and acute COVID-19 samples. PBMCs, B-cell-depleted T cells, or T cells provided the cDNA or gDNA that made up the material.

The V and J ends lost 11 bases and 6 bases, in that order; junction bases with no gene match: 10. Germline V gives CDR1 SEHNR, CDR2 FQNEAQ (reference sequence). The length of the CDR3 is 12 residues. Per the original methods: Estimation of nucleated cell counts was performed using reference gene primer amplification. The method was immunoSEQ multiplex PCR; TCRdb's version includes in-frame clones alone and lacks a portion of them. That table furnishes V, J and clone size, whereas the DNA furnished D and trimming. This sample has some 88,000 clones, with approximately 86% found just once. The chain recombines TRBV7-9 with TRBJ2-7; 7 nucleotides line up with TRBD2. The sequence was obtained from a man in his sixties with acute or convalescent COVID-19. What was sequenced was peripheral blood. The CDR3 protein is CAGGAGALEQYF. For the CDR3, the DNA is TGTGCCGGCGGTGCGGGAGCCCTCGAGCAGTACTTC.